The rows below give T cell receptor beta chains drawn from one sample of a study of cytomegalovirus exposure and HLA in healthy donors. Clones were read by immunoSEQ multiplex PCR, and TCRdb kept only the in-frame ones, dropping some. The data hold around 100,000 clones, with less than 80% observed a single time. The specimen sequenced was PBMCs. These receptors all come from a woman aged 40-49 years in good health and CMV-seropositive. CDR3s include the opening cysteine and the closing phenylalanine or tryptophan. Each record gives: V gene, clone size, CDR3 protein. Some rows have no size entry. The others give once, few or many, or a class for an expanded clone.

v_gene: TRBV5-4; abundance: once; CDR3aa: CASSLECEGRGSNQPQHF
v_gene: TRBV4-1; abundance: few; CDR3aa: CASSQDIGTVYEQYF
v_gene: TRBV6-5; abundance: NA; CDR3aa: CASSYTGSYEQYF
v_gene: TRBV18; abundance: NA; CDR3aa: CASSLTGGDGTDTQYF
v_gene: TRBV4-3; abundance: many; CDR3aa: CASSPAMAEEKLFF
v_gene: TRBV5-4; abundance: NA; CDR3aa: CASSGARVYGYTF
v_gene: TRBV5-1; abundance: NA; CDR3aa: CASSLTVGIYEQYF
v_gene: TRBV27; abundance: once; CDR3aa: CASSLAAPVSSYNSPLHF
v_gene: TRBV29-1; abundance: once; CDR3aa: CSAQKSTDTQYF
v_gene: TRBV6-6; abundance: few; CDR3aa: CASTDLGLSYEQYF
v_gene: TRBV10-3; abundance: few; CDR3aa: CAISATTDLNTEAFF
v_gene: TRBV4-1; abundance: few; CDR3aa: CASSGLSSYEQYF
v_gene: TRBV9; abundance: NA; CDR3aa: CASSLRGQGGQETQYF
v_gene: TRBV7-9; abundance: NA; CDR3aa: CASSLGQASTDTQYF
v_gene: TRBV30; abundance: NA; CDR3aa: CAWIPGLAGVNEQFF
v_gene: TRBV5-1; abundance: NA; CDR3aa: CASSFSGGKETQYF
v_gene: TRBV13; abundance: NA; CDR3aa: CASSLVGGYLSGNTIYF
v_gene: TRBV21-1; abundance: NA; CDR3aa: CASSGRTGNDRPQHF
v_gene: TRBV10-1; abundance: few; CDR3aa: CASRCLRNGTALFMNTEAFF
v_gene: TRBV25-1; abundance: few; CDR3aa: CASSERTSGTYNEQFF
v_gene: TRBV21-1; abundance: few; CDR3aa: CASSKVGDTYYNEQFF
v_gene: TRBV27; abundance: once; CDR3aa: CASSLSGLAGNYEQYF
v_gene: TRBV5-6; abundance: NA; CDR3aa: CASSFPGQQGNIQYF
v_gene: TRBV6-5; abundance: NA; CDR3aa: CASSARVSPNEQYF
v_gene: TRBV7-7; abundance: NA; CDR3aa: CASTLGLAGGDNEQFF
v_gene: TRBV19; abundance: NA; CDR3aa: CASVLQGYTTIYF
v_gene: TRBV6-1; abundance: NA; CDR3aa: CASSGLGGGGYTF
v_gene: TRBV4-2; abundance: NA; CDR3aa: CASSRQTSGGFDTQYF
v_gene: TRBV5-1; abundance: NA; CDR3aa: CASSPGPSQGGNSPLHF
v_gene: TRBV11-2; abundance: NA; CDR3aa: CASSLGTGGQSSYGYTF
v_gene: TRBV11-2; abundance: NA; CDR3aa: CASSLDGGRSSYNSPLHF
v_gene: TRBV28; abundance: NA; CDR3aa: CASTGQTYGYTF
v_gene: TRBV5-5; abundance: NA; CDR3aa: CASSGRTSGRSGELFF
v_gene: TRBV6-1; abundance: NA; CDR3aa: CASMDREYTGELFF
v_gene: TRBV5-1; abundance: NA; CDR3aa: CASSPTTGGVYGANVLTF
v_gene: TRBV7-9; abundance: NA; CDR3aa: CASHRAGGDTEAFF
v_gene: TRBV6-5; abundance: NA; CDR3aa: CASWAGGGYEQYF
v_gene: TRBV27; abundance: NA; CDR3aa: CASSPFGLAGSYNEQFF
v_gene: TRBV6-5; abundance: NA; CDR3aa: CASSYSSTGIYNEQFF
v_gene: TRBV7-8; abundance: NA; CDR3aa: CASRSGDTQYF
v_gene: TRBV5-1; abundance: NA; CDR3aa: CASRFELAKADTQYF
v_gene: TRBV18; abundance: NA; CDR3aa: CASSPPGQSSYGYTF